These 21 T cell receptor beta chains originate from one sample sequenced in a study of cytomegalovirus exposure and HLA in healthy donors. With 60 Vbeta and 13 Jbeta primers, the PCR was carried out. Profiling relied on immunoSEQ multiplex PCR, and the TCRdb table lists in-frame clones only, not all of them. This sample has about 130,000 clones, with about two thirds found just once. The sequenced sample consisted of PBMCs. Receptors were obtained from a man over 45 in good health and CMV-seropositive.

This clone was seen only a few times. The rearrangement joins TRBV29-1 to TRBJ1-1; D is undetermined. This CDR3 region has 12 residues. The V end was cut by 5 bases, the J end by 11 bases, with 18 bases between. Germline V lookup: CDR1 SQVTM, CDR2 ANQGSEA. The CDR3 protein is CSVQLATSRAFF. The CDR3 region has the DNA TGCAGCGTTCAACTTGCGACATCCCGGGCTTTCTTT.

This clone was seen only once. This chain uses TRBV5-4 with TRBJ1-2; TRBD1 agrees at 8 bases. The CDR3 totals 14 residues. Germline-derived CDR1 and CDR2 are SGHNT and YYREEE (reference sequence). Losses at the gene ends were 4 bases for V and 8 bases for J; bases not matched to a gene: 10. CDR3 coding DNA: TGTGCCAGCAGCGAAGGGACAGGATATGAGGGCTACACCTTC. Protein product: CASSEGTGYEGYTF.

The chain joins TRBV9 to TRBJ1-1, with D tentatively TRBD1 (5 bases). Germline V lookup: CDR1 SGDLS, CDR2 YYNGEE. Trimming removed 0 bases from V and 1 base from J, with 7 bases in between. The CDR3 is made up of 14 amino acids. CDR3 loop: CASSVAQANTEAFF. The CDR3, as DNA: TGTGCCAGCAGCGTAGCACAGGCGAACACTGAAGCTTTCTTT.

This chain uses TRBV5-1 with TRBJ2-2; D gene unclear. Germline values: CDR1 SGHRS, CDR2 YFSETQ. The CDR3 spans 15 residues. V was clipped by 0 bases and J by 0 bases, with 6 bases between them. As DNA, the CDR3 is TGCGCCAGCAGCTTGGAACTCGCGAACACCGGGGAGCTGTTTTTT. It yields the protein CASSLELANTGELFF.

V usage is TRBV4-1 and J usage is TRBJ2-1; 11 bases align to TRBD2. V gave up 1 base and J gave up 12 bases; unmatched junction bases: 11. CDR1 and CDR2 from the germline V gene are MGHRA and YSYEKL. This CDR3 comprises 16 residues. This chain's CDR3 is CASSQVVSGRERGQFF. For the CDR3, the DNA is TGCGCCAGCAGCCAAGTGGTTAGCGGGAGGGAGCGGGGGCAGTTCTTC.

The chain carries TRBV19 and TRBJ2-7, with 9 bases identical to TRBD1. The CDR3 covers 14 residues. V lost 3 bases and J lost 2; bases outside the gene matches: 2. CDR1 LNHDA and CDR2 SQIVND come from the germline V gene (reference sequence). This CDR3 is CASSMGDRAYEQYF. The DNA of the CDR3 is TGTGCCAGTAGTATGGGGGACAGGGCCTACGAGCAGTACTTC.

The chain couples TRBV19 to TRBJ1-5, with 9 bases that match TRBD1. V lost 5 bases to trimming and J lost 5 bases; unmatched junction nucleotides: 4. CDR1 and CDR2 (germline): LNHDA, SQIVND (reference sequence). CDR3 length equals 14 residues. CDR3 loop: CASSRQGGYQPQHF. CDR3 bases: TGTGCCAGTAGTCGACAGGGGGGTTATCAGCCCCAGCATTTT.

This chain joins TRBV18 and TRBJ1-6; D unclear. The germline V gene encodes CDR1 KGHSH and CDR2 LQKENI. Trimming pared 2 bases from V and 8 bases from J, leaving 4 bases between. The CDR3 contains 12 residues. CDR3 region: CASSPSDSPLHF. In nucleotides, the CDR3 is TGTGCCAGCTCACCATCAGATTCACCCCTCCACTTT.

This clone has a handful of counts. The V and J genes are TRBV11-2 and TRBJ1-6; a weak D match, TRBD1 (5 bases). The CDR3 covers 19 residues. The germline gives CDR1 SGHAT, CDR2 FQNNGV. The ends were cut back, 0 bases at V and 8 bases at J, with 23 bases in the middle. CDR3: CASSLDPGGWIDGDSPLHF. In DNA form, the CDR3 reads TGTGCCAGCAGCTTAGATCCGGGGGGATGGATCGATGGGGATTCACCCCTCCACTTT.

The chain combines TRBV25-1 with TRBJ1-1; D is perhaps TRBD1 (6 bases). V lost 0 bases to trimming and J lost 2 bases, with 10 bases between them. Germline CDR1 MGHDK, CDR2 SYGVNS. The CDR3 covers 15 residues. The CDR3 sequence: CASSEYAGANTEAFF. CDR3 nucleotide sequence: TGTGCCAGCAGTGAATATGCGGGGGCAAACACTGAAGCTTTCTTT.

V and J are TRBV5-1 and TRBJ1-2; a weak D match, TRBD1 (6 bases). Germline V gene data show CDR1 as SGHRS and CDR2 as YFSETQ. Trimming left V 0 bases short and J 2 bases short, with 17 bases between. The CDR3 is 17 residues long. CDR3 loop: CASSLALPGAGNYGYTF. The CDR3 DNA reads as TGCGCCAGCAGCTTGGCCTTACCAGGGGCGGGCAACTATGGCTACACCTTC.

DNA of the CDR3: TGCGCCAGCAGCTTGGTAGCAGGGAACAATGAAAAACTGTTTTTT. Protein product: CASSLVAGNNEKLFF. The rearrangement uses TRBV5-1 and TRBJ1-4; D perhaps matches TRBD1 (5 bases). CDR3 size: 15 residues. Trimming cost V 0 bases and J 5 bases, with 11 bases left between them. Germline V gene sequence: CDR1 SGHRS, CDR2 YFSETQ.

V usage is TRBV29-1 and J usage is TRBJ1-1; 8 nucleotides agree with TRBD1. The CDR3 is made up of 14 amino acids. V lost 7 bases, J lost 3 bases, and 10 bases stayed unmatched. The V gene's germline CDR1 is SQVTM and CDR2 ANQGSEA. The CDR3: CSGYKGTGHTEAFF. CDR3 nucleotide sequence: TGCAGCGGTTACAAGGGGACAGGCCACACTGAAGCTTTCTTT.

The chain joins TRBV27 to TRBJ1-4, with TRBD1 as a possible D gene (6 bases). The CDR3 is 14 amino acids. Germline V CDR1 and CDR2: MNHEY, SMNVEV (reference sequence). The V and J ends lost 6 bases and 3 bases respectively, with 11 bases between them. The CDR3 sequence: CASSQGTSNEKLFF. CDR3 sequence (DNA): TGTGCCAGCAGCCAGGGGACCTCTAATGAAAAACTGTTTTTT.

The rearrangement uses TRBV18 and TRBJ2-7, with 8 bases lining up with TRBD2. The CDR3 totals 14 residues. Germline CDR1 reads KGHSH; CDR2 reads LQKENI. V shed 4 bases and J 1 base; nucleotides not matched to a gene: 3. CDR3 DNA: TGTGCCAGCTCACGGGTAGCGGGGTCCTACGAGCAGTACTTC. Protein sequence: CASSRVAGSYEQYF.

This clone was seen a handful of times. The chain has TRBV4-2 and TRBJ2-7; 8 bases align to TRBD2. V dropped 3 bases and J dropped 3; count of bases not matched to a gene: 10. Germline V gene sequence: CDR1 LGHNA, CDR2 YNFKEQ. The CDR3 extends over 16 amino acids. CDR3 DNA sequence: TGTGCCAGCAGCCATGTCACTAGCGGCGCTAACTACGAGCAGTACTTC. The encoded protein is CASSHVTSGANYEQYF.

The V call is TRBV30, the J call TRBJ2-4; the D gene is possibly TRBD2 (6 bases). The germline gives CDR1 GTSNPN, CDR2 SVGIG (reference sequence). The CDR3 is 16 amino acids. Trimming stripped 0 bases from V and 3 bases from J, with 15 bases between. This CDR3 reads CAWSVPNRGVKNIQYF. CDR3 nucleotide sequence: TGTGCCTGGAGTGTACCAAATCGCGGGGTCAAAAACATTCAGTACTTC.

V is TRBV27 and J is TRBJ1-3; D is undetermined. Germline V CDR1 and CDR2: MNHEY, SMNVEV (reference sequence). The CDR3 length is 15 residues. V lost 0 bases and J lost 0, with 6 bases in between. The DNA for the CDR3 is TGTGCCAGCAGTTTATCTTGGAGCTCTGGAAACACCATATATTTT. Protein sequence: CASSLSWSSGNTIYF.

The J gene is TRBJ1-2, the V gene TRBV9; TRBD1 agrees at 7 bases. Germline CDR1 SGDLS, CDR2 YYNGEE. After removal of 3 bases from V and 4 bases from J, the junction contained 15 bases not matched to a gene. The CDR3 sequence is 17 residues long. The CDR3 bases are TGTGCCAGCAGCGAAACCCGGGACAGAGTACGATTCTATGGCTACACCTTC. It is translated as CASSETRDRVRFYGYTF.

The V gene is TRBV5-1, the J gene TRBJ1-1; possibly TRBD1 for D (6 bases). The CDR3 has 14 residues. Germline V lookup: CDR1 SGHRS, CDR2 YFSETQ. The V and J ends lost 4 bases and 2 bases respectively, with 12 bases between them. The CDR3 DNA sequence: TGCGCCAGCAGCGGTAGGACAGACAACACTGAAGCTTTCTTT. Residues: CASSGRTDNTEAFF.

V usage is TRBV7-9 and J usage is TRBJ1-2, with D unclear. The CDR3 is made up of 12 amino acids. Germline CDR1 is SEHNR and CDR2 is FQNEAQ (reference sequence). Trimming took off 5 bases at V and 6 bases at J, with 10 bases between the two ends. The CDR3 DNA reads TGTGCCAGCAGCCCCCCCCTAGATGGCTACACCTTC. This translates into CASSPPLDGYTF.